This T cell receptor beta chain was recorded in a study of shared clonotypes between healthy human individuals. Using immunoSEQ multiplex PCR, the repertoire was profiled, and TCRdb retains in-frame clones only, with some absent. The table records 150,000 to 200,000 clones, approximately 92% of them present only once. Trimming took 4 bases from V and 5 from J; bases not matched to a gene: 5. The CDR3 runs 15 residues. Germline CDR1 is LGHNA and CDR2 is YNFKEQ. The sequenced sample consisted of naive CD4+ T cells sorted from blood. Subset indicated: CD45RA+ positively selected. The clonotype originates from a woman in her 30s in good health. The chain uses TRBV4-2 and TRBJ2-1, with 10 bases that match TRBD2. The CDR3 DNA is TGTGCCAGCAGCCGTCTCAGCGGGAGGGACAATGAGCAGTTCTTC. This codes for CASSRLSGRDNEQFF.